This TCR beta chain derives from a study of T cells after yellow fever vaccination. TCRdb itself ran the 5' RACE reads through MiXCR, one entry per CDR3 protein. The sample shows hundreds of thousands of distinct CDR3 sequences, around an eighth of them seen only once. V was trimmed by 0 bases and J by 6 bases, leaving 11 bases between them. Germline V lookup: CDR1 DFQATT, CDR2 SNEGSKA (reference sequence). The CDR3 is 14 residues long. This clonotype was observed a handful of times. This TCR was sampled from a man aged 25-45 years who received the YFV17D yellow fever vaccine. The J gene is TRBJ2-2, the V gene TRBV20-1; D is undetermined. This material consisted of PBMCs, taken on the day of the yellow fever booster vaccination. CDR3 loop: CSAREPTAPGELFF. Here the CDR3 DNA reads TGCAGTGCTAGAGAACCCACCGCTCCCGGGGAGCTGTTTTTT.